This entry lists 6 T cell receptor beta chains sequenced from one sample in a study of CD8 T cells in Susac syndrome (dated by TCRdb to between 2017 and 2020). The protocol used for the library was the immunoSEQ multiplex PCR assay. RNA was extracted using the RNeasy kit, and about 0.5 to 1 ug of the RNA was reverse transcribed with random hexamers. The public sequencing data were trimmed at Q25 with fastp and processed into clonotypes with MiXCR by TCRdb, which kept only in-frame beta chains. One record per CDR3 amino acid sequence lists the most common genes and DNA. The sample table lists 100,000 or so distinct CDR3 sequences, 80% to 95% of them with a count of one. Of the sample, around 0.15% falls within the top ten clones. Sequencing was performed on CD4+ T cells from PBMCs. These receptor sequences come from a human donor in good health.

This clonotype has just one count. The V call is TRBV19, the J call TRBJ1-5; D remains ambiguous. CDR3 size: 14 residues. Germline values: CDR1 LNHDA, CDR2 SQIVND (reference sequence). Trimming took 5 bases from V and 4 from J, leaving 12 bases between them. CDR3: CASSRLTENQPQHF. As DNA, the CDR3 is TGTGCCAGTAGTCGACTGACTGAAAATCAGCCCCAGCATTTT.

V is TRBV15 and J is TRBJ1-1; D is unresolved. The germline V gene encodes CDR1 LNHNV and CDR2 YYDKDF (reference sequence). Trimming removed 3 bases at V and 4 bases at J, with 21 bases between. The CDR3 is made up of 17 amino acids. The CDR3 DNA sequence: TGTGCCACCAGCAGGAGGTTCACGGAGGGCCGCAGCACTGAAGCTTTCTTT. It encodes CATSRRFTEGRSTEAFF.

This clonotype was picked up one time. The chain has TRBV13 and TRBJ2-1, with D maybe TRBD1 (6 bases). This CDR3 region has 16 residues. Trimming took off 3 bases at V and 1 base at J, with 13 bases between the two ends. Germline-derived CDR1 and CDR2 are PRHDT and FYEKMQ (reference sequence). The CDR3 region is CASSLMAGESYNEQFF. CDR3 DNA: TGTGCCAGCAGCTTGATGGCAGGGGAGTCCTACAATGAGCAGTTCTTC.

The gene calls are TRBV6-2 or TRBV6-3 and TRBJ2-7; tentative D call: TRBD2 (5 bases). The CDR3 spans 16 residues. Trimming removed 4 bases at V and 5 bases at J, with 21 bases between. Germline V gene lookup returns CDR1 MNHEY and CDR2 SVGEGT. CDR3 bases: TGTGCCAGCAGTTGGCACGACGCTCGTGGGAGCGACGAGCAGTACTTC. Protein: CASSWHDARGSDEQYF.

The rearrangement links TRBV4-3 to TRBJ1-4; no firm D call. The CDR3 has 13 amino acids. Germline V gene lookup returns CDR1 LGHNA and CDR2 YSLEER. Trimming pared 2 bases from V and 8 bases from J, leaving 9 bases between. Here the CDR3 DNA reads TGCGCCAGCAGCCAAAGGGCTGGCGAAAAACTGTTTTTT. Translating gives CASSQRAGEKLFF.

The DNA of the CDR3 is TGCAGCGTGGTAACAAAGGGGAACACTGAAGCTTTCTTT. Amino acid sequence: CSVVTKGNTEAFF. The gene calls are TRBV29-1 and TRBJ1-1, with D unresolved. V lost 6 bases to trimming and J lost 1 base, with 12 bases between them. Germline CDR1 is SQVTM and CDR2 is ANQGSEA. There are 13 residues in the CDR3.